The clone carrying this TCR beta chain was detected only once. The data originate from a study of technical replicates of blood from a few donors. Trimming removed 4 bases from V and 1 base from J, with 5 bases in between. This CDR3 contains 13 residues. CDR1 is MNHEY, CDR2 SVGAGI, per germline. TCRdb keeps only in-frame clones here, not all; method: immunoSEQ multiplex PCR. The data show over 85,000 clones, 90% to 96% seen once. Sequenced: T cells isolated from PBMCs. This receptor was identified in a human donor in good health. The chain carries TRBV6-5 and TRBJ1-3; D not certain. The CDR3 protein is CASSSRSGNTIYF. The CDR3 region has the DNA TGTGCCAGCAGTTCTAGATCTGGAAACACCATATATTTT.